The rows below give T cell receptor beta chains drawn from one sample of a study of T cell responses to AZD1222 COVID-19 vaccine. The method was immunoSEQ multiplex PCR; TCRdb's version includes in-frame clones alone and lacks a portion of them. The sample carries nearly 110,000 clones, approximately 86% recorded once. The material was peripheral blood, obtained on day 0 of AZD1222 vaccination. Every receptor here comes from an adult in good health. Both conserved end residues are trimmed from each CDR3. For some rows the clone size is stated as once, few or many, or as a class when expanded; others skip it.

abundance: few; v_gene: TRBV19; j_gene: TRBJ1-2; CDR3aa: ASSDTRNYGYT
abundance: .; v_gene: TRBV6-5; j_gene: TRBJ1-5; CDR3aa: ASSLGQASGGPQH
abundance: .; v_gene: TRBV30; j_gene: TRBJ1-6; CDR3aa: AWSVGTYNSPLH
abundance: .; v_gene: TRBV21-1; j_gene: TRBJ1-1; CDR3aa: ASSKESGVGRFTEAF
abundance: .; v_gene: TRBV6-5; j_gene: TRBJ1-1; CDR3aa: AGTGETEAF
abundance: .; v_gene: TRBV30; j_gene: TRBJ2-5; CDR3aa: AWRGRQQETQY
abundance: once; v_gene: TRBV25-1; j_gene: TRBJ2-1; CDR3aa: ASSGQVVPYNEQF
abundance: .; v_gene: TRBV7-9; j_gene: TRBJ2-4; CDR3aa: ASSLVGQQNIQY
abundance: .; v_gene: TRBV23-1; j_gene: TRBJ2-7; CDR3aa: ARHVFYEQY
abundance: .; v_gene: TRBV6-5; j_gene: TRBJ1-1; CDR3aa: ASSYQDRYAEAF
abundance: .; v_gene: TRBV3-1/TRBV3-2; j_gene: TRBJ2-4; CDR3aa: ASSQGPGGREGAKNIQY
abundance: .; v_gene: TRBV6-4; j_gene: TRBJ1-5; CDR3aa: ASSDAPGKGQPQH
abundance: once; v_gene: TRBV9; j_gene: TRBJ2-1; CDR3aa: ASSVAGAGSDEQF
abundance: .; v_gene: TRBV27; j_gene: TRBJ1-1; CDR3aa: ASSLTGTGVTEAF
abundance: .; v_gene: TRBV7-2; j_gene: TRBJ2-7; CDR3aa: ASSPTSGGTYEQY
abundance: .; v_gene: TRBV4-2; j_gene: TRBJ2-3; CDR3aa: ASSQDGGRTDTQY
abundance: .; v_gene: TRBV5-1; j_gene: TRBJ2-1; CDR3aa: ASSLGGRSNEQF
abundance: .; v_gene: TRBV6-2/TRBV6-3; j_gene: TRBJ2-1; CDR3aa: ASSISGAYNEQF
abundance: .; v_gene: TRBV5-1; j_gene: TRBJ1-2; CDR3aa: ASSLGGTATLGYGYT
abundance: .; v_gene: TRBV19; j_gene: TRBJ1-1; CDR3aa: ASSFGRAGLNTEAF
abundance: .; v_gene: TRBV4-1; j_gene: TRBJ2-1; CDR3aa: ASSQPSGNTYNEQF
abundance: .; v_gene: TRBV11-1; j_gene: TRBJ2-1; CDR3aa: ASSPPSLNEQF
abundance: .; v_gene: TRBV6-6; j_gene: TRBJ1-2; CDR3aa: ASRTTANYGYT
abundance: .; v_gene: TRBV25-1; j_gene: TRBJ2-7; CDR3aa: ASQGTGISYEQY
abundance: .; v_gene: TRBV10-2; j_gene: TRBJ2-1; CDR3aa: ASSLRAELYNEQF
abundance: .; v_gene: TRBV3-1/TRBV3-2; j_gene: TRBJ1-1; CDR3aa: ASSPPGGAEAF
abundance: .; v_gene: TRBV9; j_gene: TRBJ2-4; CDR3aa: ASSVSDRGVVIQY